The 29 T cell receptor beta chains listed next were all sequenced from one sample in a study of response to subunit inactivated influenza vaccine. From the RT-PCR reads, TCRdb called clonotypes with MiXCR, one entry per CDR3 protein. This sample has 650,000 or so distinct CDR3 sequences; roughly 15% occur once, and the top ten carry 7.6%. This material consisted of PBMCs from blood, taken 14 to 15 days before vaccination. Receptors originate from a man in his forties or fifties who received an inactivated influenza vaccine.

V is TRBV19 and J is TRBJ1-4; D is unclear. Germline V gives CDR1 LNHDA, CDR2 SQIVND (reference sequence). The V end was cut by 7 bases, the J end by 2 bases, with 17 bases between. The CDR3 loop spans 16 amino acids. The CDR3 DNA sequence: TGTGCCAGTAAAGGAATCGCCTCCCGCACTAATGAAAAACTGTTTTTT. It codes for CASKGIASRTNEKLFF.

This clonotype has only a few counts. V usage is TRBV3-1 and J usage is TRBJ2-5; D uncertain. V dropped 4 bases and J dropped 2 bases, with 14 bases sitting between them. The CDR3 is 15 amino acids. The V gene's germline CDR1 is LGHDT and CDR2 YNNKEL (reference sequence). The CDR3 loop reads CASSPPAYKQETQYF. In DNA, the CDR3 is TGTGCCAGCAGCCCGCCCGCATACAAACAAGAGACCCAGTACTTC.

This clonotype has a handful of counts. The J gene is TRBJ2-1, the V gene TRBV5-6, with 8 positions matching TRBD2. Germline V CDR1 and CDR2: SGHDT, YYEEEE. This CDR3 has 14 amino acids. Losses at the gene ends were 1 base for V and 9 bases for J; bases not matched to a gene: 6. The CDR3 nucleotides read TGTGCCAGCAGCTTGAGTCTAGCGGGCCTTGAGCAGTTCTTC. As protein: CASSLSLAGLEQFF.

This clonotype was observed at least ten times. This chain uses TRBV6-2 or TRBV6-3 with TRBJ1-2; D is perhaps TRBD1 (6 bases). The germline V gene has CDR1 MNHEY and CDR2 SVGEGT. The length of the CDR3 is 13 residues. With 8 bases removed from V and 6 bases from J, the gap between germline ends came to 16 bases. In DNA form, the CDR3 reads TGTGCCAGCTTCATTCGGGGGGCTGATGGCTACACCTTC. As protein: CASFIRGADGYTF.

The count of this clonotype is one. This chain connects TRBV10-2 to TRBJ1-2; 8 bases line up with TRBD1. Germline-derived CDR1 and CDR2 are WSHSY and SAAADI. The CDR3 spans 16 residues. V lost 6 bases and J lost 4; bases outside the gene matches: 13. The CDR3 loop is CASSAGRGPRGYGYTF. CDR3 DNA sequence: TGCGCCAGCAGCGCCGGCAGGGGGCCTAGGGGCTATGGCTACACCTTC.

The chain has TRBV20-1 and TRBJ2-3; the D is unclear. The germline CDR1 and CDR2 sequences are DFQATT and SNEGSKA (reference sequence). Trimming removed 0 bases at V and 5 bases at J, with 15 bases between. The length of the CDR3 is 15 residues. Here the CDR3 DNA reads TGCAGTGCTAGAGATCTGGACCTACCCATAGATACGCAGTATTTT. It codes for CSARDLDLPIDTQYF.

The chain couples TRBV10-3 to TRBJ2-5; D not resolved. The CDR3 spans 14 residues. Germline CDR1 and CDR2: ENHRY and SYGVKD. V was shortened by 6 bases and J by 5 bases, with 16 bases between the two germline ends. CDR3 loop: CAIRGSRVDETQYF. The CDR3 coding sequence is TGTGCCATCAGGGGATCACGGGTGGATGAGACCCAGTACTTC.

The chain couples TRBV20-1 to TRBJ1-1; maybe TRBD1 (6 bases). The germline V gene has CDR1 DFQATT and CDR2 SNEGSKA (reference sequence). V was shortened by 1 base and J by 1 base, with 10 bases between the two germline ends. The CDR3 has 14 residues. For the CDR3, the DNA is TGCAGTGCTAGAGGGACAGCGGGGAACACTGAAGCTTTCTTT. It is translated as CSARGTAGNTEAFF.

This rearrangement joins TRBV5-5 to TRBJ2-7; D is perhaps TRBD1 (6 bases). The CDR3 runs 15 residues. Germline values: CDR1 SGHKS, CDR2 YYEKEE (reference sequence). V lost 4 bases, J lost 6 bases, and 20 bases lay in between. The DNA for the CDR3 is TGTGCCAGCAGCCCGGCCAGGGGCCCGGTAGGCGAGCAGTACTTC. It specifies CASSPARGPVGEQYF.

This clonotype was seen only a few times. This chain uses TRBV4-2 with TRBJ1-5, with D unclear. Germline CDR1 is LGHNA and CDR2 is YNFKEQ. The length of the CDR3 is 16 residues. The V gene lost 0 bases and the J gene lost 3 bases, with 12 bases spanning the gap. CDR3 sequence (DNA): TGTGCCAGCAGCCAAGAACTGCCAACGCTCAATCAGCCCCAGCATTTT. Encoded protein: CASSQELPTLNQPQHF.

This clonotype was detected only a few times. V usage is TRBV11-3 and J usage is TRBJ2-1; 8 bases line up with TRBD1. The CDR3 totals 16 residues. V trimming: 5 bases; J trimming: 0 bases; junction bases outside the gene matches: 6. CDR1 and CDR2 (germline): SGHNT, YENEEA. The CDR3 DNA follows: TGTGCCAGCAGCCCGAGCGACAGGGGCTCCTACAATGAGCAGTTCTTC. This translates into CASSPSDRGSYNEQFF.

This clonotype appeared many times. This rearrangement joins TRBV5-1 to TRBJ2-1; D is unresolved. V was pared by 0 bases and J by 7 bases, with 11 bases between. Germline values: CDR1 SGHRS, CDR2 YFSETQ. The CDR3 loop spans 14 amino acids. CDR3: CASSLGSAGNEQFF. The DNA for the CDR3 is TGCGCCAGCAGCTTGGGGTCGGCTGGGAATGAGCAGTTCTTC.

CDR3 bases: TGTGCCAGCAGACGACAGGGGGCGAGGGTAAACATTCAGTACTTC. This encodes CASRRQGARVNIQYF. The chain is built from TRBV12-3 or TRBV12-4 and TRBJ2-4, with 10 bases matching TRBD1. V lost 6 bases, J lost 6 bases, and 8 bases stayed unmatched. This CDR3 spans 15 amino acids.

CDR3 sequence reads: CASSLYDRGGRETQYF. CDR3 DNA: TGTGCCAGCAGTTTATACGACAGGGGCGGACGCGAGACCCAGTACTTC. The chain employs TRBV28 and TRBJ2-5, with 8 bases that match TRBD1. V was pared by 1 base and J by 5 bases, with 9 bases of the junction left unmatched. This CDR3 is built from 16 residues. Germline V gives CDR1 MDHEN, CDR2 SYDVKM.

As DNA, the CDR3 is TGTGCCATCAGTGAGTCAGCAGGGGGTTACGAGCAGTACTTC. Its translation is CAISESAGGYEQYF. V gene TRBV10-3 combines with J gene TRBJ2-7; 7 nucleotides align to TRBD1. V dropped 0 bases and J dropped 4; count of bases not matched to a gene: 3. The germline V gene has CDR1 ENHRY and CDR2 SYGVKD. This CDR3 comprises 14 residues.

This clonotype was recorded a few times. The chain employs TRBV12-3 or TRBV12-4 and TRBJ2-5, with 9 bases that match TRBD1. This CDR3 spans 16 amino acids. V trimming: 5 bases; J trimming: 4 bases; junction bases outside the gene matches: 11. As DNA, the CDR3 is TGTGCCAGCAGTACCCAGGGACAGGGATCGGGAGAGACCCAGTACTTC. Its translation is CASSTQGQGSGETQYF.

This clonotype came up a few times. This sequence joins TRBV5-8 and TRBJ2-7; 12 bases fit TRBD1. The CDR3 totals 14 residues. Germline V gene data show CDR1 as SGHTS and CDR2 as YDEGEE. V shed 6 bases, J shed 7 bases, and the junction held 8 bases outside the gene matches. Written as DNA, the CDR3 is TGTGCCAGCAACAGGGACAGGGGGCGCGTGGAGCAGTACTTC. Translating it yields CASNRDRGRVEQYF.

CDR3 protein: CASSRPGTGTYEQYF. The DNA for the CDR3 is TGTGCCAGCAGTCGTCCCGGGACAGGAACCTACGAGCAGTACTTC. J is TRBJ2-7 and V is TRBV12-3 or TRBV12-4, with TRBD1 matching over 8 bases. Losses at the gene ends were 5 bases for V and 2 bases for J; bases not matched to a gene: 8. The CDR3 spans 15 residues.

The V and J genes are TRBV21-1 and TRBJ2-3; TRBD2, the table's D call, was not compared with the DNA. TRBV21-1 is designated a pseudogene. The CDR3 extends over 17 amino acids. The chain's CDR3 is CASSTKLAGESKQRQYF. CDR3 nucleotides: TGTGCCAGCAGCACCAAACTAGCGGGGGAGTCGAAGCAAAGGCAGTATTTT.

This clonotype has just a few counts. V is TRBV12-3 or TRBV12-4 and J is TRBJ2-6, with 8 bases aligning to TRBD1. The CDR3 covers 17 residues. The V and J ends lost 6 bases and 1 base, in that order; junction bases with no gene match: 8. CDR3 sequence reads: CASRITGGFSGANVLTF. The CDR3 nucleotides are TGTGCCAGCAGGATCACAGGGGGGTTTTCTGGGGCCAACGTCCTGACTTTC.

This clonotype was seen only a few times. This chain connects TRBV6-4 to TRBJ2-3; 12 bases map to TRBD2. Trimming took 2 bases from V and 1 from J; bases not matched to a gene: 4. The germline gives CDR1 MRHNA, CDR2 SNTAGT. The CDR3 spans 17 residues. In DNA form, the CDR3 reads TGTGCCAGCAGTGACGGGACTAGCGGGTCTCGCACAGATACGCAGTATTTT. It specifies CASSDGTSGSRTDTQYF.

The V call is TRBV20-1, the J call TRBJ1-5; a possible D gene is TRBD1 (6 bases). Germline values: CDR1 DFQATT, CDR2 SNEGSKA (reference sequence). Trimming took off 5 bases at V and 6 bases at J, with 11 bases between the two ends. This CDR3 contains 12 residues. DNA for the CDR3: TGCAGTGCTCGACAGGTGTCTCAGCCCCAGCATTTT. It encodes CSARQVSQPQHF.

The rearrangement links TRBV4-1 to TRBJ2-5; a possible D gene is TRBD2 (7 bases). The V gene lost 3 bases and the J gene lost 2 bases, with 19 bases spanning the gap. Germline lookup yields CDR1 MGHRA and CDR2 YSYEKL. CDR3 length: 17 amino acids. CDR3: CASSQGWGGGEQETQYF. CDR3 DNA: TGCGCCAGCAGCCAGGGGTGGGGAGGGGGGGAACAAGAGACCCAGTACTTC.

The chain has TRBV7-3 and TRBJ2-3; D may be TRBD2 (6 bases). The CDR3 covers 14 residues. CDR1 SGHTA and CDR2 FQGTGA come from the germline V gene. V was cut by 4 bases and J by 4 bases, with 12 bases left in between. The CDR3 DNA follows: TGTGCCAGCAGCTCCGGGACTTTCCCAGATACGCAGTATTTT. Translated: CASSSGTFPDTQYF.

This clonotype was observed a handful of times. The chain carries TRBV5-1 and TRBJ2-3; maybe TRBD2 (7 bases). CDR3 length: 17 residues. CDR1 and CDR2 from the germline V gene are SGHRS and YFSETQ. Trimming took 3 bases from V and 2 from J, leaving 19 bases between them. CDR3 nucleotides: TGCGCCAGCAGCTCTGGGGGGCTAGCGGCTTCCACAGATACGCAGTATTTT. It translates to CASSSGGLAASTDTQYF.

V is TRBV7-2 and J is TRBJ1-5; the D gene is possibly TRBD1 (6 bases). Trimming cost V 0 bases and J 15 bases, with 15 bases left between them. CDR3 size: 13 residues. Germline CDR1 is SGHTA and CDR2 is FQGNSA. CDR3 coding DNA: TGTGCCAGCAGCTTAGCGGCTGGTCAGGGGCGGCATTTT. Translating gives CASSLAAGQGRHF.

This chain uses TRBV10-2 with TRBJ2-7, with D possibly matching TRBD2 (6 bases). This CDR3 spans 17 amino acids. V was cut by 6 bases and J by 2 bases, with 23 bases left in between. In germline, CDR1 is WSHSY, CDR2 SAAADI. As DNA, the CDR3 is TGCGCCAGCAGCAGATCATTTACCGGGACTCAGACCTACGAGCAGTACTTC. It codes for CASSRSFTGTQTYEQYF.

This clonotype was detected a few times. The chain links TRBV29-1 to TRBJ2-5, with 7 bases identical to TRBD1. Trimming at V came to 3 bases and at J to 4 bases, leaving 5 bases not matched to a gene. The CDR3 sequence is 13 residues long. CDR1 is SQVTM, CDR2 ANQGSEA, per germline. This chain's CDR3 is CSVDPRQGETQYF. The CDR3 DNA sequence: TGCAGCGTTGATCCGCGACAGGGAGAGACCCAGTACTTC.

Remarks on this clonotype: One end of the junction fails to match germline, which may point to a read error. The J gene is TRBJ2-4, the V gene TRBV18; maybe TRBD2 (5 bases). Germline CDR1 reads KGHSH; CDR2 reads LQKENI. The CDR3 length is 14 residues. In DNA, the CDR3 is TGTGCCAGCTCACGGGCTAGCCCCAAAAACATTCCGTACTTC. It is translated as CASSRASPKNIPYF.